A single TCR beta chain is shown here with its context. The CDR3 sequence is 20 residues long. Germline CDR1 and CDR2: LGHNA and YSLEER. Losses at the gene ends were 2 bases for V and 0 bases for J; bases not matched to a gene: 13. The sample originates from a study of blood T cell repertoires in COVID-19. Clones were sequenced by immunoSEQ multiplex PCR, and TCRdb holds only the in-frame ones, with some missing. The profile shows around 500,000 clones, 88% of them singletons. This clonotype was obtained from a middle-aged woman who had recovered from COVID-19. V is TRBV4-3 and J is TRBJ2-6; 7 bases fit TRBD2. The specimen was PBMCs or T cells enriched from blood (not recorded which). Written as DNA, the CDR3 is TGCGCCAGCAGCCAATGGGGCCCCGCGGGGGATCACTCTGGGGCCAACGTCCTGACTTTC. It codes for CASSQWGPAGDHSGANVLTF.